This T cell receptor (beta chain) is from a study of cytomegalovirus exposure and HLA in healthy donors. The CDR3 is 14 amino acids. Per the germline V gene, CDR1 is SGHRS and CDR2 is YFSETQ. Trimming cost V 0 bases and J 6 bases, with 13 bases left between them. This PCR relied on a set of 60 Vbeta primers and 13 Jbeta primers. Sequenced by immunoSEQ multiplex PCR; TCRdb stores in-frame clones only, minus some. The table lists some 190,000 clones, about four fifths of them singletons. A note on this clone: The antigen is unknown.

Study results and caveats: No immune exposure information besides CMV serostatus was available.

Material for sequencing was PBMCs. The receptor's source is a man younger than 40 in good health and CMV-seropositive. The chain is built from TRBV5-1 and TRBJ2-7, with D possibly being TRBD1 (6 bases). CDR3 nucleotides: TGCGCCAGCAGCTTGGAACAGGGTAGGAGCGAGCAGTACTTC. It specifies CASSLEQGRSEQYF.